The rows below give T cell receptor beta chains drawn from one sample of a study of blood T cell repertoires in COVID-19. The protocol was immunoSEQ multiplex PCR, while the TCRdb copy is restricted to in-frame clones and leaves out a portion. The table has approximately 210,000 clones, 94% seen once. Sequencing input: peripheral blood. These TCRs come from a man between 25 and 39 years old with COVID-19, enrolled during active disease. The CDR3 runs from the conserved cysteine through the conserved F or W.

j_gene	v_gene	CDR3aa
TRBJ1-5	TRBV19	CASKMVGGAQPQHF
TRBJ1-3	TRBV27	CASSLAGPSGNTIYF
TRBJ2-5	TRBV6-5	CASSADRGGETQYF
TRBJ1-2	TRBV15	CATSPRFSQASYGYTF
TRBJ2-6	TRBV28	CASSSTGSGANVLTF
TRBJ1-5	TRBV3-1/TRBV3-2	CASSQGGGGVGPQHF
TRBJ2-7	TRBV6-5	CASSTPVTYEQYF
TRBJ2-3	TRBV2	CASSELKGGGAADTQYF
TRBJ1-2	TRBV19	CASSTGTGGSSYGYTF
TRBJ1-2	TRBV12-3/TRBV12-4	CASTGRQGGYTF
TRBJ1-1	TRBV29-1	CSVGAGHSNTEAFF
TRBJ1-4	TRBV11-2	CASSLDRGRGEKLFF
TRBJ2-7	TRBV28	CASSTPGQGLDEQYF
TRBJ2-3	TRBV3-1/TRBV3-2	CASSQGIGRGSTDTQYF
TRBJ2-7	TRBV3-1/TRBV3-2	CASSQDWRSYEQYF
TRBJ2-1	TRBV4-1	CASSQVLTSGNNEQFF
TRBJ2-7	TRBV19	CASSSGTRGEQYF
TRBJ1-2	TRBV19	CASSSSVSYGYTF
TRBJ1-2	TRBV3-1/TRBV3-2	CASSRDRNYGYTF
TRBJ2-6	TRBV19	CASLRGTAVSGANVLTF
TRBJ2-7	TRBV4-1	CASSRLAGAPYEQYF
TRBJ1-4	TRBV5-1	CASSSGTGWEKLFF
TRBJ1-1	TRBV3-1/TRBV3-2	CASSVNTKAFF
TRBJ2-7	TRBV29-1	CSVTSTELYEQYF
TRBJ2-1	TRBV4-1	CASSRDIEAYNEQFF
TRBJ2-3	TRBV10-2	CASASSGENTDTQYF
TRBJ2-2	TRBV5-4	CASSQGQRNTGELFF
TRBJ1-2	TRBV2	CASSGTGESGYTF
TRBJ1-2	TRBV28	CASSTPDRAIFYGYTF
TRBJ2-1	TRBV9	CASSVAQAGGRDEQFF
TRBJ1-1	TRBV19	CASSQNKNTEAFF
TRBJ1-2	TRBV5-1	CASSSQGAHYGYTF
TRBJ1-3	TRBV5-1	CASSLMGTAGNTIYF
TRBJ2-2	TRBV9	CASSVGGQGATGELFF
TRBJ2-7	TRBV6-7	CASSANSGHLSYEQYF
TRBJ1-3	TRBV5-1	CASSAEGQGFGNTIYF
TRBJ2-4	TRBV19	CASSIDLGRGLNIQYF
TRBJ2-7	TRBV29-1	CSVEDSLADTYEQYF
TRBJ1-5	TRBV6-5	CASSYGRAQPQHF
TRBJ1-2	TRBV5-1	CASSLGGQPDYGYTF
TRBJ1-1	TRBV19	CASSIAEGANTEAFF
TRBJ2-5	TRBV6-1	CASSERTLTQETQYF
TRBJ1-1	TRBV7-9	CASSSSGQGSEAFF
TRBJ1-1	TRBV3-1/TRBV3-2	CASSLGPRNEAFF
TRBJ1-5	TRBV18	CASSPVAGSNQPQHF
TRBJ2-5	TRBV5-4	CASSSASGARETQYF
TRBJ1-2	TRBV6-5	CASSLGQGSYGYTF
TRBJ2-7	TRBV30	CAWSGRGSYEQYF
TRBJ2-3	TRBV3-1/TRBV3-2	CASSQVGGDTTDTQYF
TRBJ2-2	TRBV12-5	CASGLSPGTGTSNTGELFF
TRBJ2-2	TRBV5-1	CASSLDTSGVPLLFF
TRBJ2-7	TRBV4-1	CASSQGQLNDNSYEQYF
TRBJ2-5	TRBV2	CASIRQYQETQYF